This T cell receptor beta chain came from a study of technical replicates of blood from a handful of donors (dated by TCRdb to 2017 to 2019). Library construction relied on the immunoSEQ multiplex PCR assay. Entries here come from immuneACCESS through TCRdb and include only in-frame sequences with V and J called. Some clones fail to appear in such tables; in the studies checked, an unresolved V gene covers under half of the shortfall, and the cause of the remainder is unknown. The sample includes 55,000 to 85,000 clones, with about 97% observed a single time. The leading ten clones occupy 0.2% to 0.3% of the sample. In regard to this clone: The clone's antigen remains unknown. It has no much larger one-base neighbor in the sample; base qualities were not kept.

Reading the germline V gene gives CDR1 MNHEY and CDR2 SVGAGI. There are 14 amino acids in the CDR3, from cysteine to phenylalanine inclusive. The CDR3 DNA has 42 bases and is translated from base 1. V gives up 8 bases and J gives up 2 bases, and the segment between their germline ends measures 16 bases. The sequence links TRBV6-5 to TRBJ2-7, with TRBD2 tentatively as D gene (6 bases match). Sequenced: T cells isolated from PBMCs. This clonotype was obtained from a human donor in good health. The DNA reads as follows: TGTGCCAGCTCCCAAGCGGGTTCAACCTACGAGCAGTACTTC. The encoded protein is CASSQAGSTYEQYF.